This TCR beta chain is from a study of OX40 agonist ivuxolimab in advanced cancers. Study at large: Averaging roughly 60 years in age, with a range of about 23 to 79, the cohort was 82.7% male. Prior checkpoint blockade (anti-PD-1, anti-PD-L1 or anti-CTLA-4) was permitted; 40% had it. Study-wide points: CD4+ and CD8+ blood T cells expanded clonally by week 6 at 0.1 to 3.0 mg/kg.

Trimming stripped 3 bases from V and 0 bases from J, with 20 bases between. Germline-derived CDR1 and CDR2 are SGHTS and YDEGEE. This CDR3 has 18 residues. Of note for this clone: Its antigen is unidentified.

The repertoire was sequenced with immunoSEQ multiplex PCR; TCRdb's copy has only in-frame clones and lacks some. The sample contains some 120,000 clones, around 92% of which appear only once. The rearrangement joins TRBV5-8 to TRBJ2-3; D remains unclear. This specimen was CD4+ or CD8+ T cells sorted from blood, taken in a trial of the OX40 agonist ivuxolimab. The receptor was isolated from an adult with an advanced solid tumor such as melanoma, head and neck, liver or kidney cancer. The CDR3 DNA reads TGTGCCAGCAGCTCGTTCCTCGTTACGGGCTCTAGCACAGATACGCAGTATTTT. It yields the protein CASSSFLVTGSSTDTQYF.